Listed below are T cell receptor beta chains from one sample, sequenced in a study of blood T cell repertoires in COVID-19. TCRdb's table, derived via immunoSEQ multiplex PCR, lists solely in-frame clones and lacks some. The sample includes 250,000 to 350,000 clones, about 81% of them seen just once. The source material was peripheral blood. The source of these receptors is a human donor with COVID-19, enrolled during active disease. The donor label of this sample is uncertain. Both conserved end residues are part of each CDR3. D genes are given only for firm matches. Expanded clones are given a class, and other clones once, few, many or no size at all.

. 19 TRBD2 TRBJ2-1 TRBV6-1 CASSEGIWTSGISYNEQFF TGTGCCAGCAGTGAAGGAATTTGGACTAGCGGGATCTCCTACAATGAGCAGTTCTTC
many 14 . TRBJ2-7 TRBV28 CASKRPGHNYEQYF TGTGCCAGCAAGCGCCCGGGACATAACTACGAGCAGTACTTC
few 15 TRBD2 TRBJ2-3 TRBV28 CASSLNGLAADTQYF TGTGCCAGCAGTTTAAATGGACTAGCGGCAGATACGCAGTATTTT
few 14 TRBD2 TRBJ2-1 TRBV5-5 CASSTSGTTNEQFF TGTGCCAGCAGCACAAGCGGGACCACCAATGAGCAGTTCTTC
. 16 TRBD2 TRBJ2-3 TRBV11-2 CASSFSGRPLADTQYF TGTGCCAGCAGCTTTAGCGGGAGGCCACTGGCAGATACGCAGTATTTT
. 14 . TRBJ1-2 TRBV19 CATTGTQANYGYTF TGTGCCACCACAGGGACGCAAGCTAACTATGGCTACACCTTC
. 16 . TRBJ1-3 TRBV5-1 CASTIGGQHSGNTIYF TGCGCCAGCACCATTGGAGGACAGCACTCTGGAAACACCATATATTTT
. 17 TRBD2 TRBJ2-3 TRBV11-3 CASSLGGLGLALDTQYF TGTGCCAGCAGCTTAGGCGGGCTGGGACTAGCTTTGGATACGCAGTATTTT
once 15 . TRBJ2-1 TRBV18 CASSSTGLGYNEQFF TGTGCCAGCTCGTCCACAGGGTTGGGCTACAATGAGCAGTTCTTC
. 19 TRBD1 TRBJ1-6 TRBV6-1 CASSAQRANRDRDNSPLHF TGTGCCAGCAGTGCTCAACGTGCAAACCGGGACAGGGATAATTCACCCCTCCACTTT
. 16 TRBD1 TRBJ1-1 TRBV19 CASSPPPGTGDSKAFF TGTGCCAGTAGTCCTCCCCCCGGGACAGGGGATTCCAAAGCTTTCTTT
. 14 TRBD1 TRBJ2-7 TRBV3-1/TRBV3-2 CASSPGQRSYEQYF TGTGCCAGCAGCCCGGGACAGAGATCCTACGAGCAGTACTTC
. 20 TRBD2 TRBJ2-1 TRBV7-6 CASSLATSPEKEGSYNEQFF TGTGCCAGCAGCTTAGCGACTAGCCCCGAGAAAGAGGGCTCCTACAATGAGCAGTTCTTC
. 13 . TRBJ1-1 TRBV5-5 CASSLAEGTEAFF TGTGCCAGCAGCTTGGCCGAGGGCACTGAAGCTTTCTTT
. 16 . TRBJ2-3 TRBV7-2 CASSLDLAIGPDTQYF TGTGCCAGCAGCTTAGACCTAGCGATAGGCCCGGATACGCAGTATTTT
. 17 . TRBJ1-2 TRBV7-8 CASSLRFTGSADYGYTF TGTGCCAGCAGCTTAAGGTTCACAGGGTCGGCTGACTATGGCTACACCTTC
. 15 . TRBJ1-2 TRBV13 CASSSPGQPNYGYTF TGTGCCAGCAGCTCCCCCGGACAGCCGAACTATGGCTACACCTTC
. 16 . TRBJ1-6 TRBV28 CASSPSDSSYNSPLHF TGTGCCAGCAGTCCCTCGGACAGCTCCTATAATTCACCCCTCCACTTT
. 12 . TRBJ2-7 TRBV12-3/TRBV12-4 CASSPDTYEQYF TGTGCCAGCAGCCCCGACACCTACGAGCAGTACTTC
once 15 . TRBJ2-4 TRBV21-1 CASRGVRKAKNIQYF TGTGCCAGCAGAGGAGTGCGAAAAGCCAAAAACATTCAGTACTTC
once 18 TRBD2 TRBJ2-1 TRBV4-1 CASSQGLAGGPGYNEQFF TGCGCCAGCAGCCAGGGACTAGCGGGAGGGCCAGGCTACAATGAGCAGTTCTTC
. 15 . TRBJ2-7 TRBV11-3 CASSLESGPSYEQYF TGTGCCAGCAGCTTAGAAAGCGGGCCTTCCTACGAGCAGTACTTC
. 16 TRBD1 TRBJ1-5 TRBV3-1/TRBV3-2 CASSQAGTEGDQPQHF TGTGCCAGCAGCCAGGCCGGGACAGAAGGCGATCAGCCCCAGCATTTT
. 13 TRBD1 TRBJ1-1 TRBV29-1 CSVGTGEDTEAFF TGCAGCGTCGGGACAGGGGAGGACACTGAAGCTTTCTTT
many 12 . TRBJ1-2 TRBV18 CASSPRRDGYTF TGTGCCAGCTCACCACGGCGGGACGGCTACACCTTC
. 15 . TRBJ2-5 TRBV4-1 CASSPGVGLRETQYF TGCGCCAGCAGCCCCGGAGTCGGCCTCCGGGAGACCCAGTACTTC
. 16 TRBD1 TRBJ2-3 TRBV5-6 CASSWGTGGFTDTQYF TGTGCCAGCAGCTGGGGGACAGGGGGATTCACAGATACGCAGTATTTT
. 15 TRBD1 TRBJ1-5 TRBV28 CASSEGDRGNQPQHF TGTGCCAGCAGCGAGGGGGACAGGGGCAATCAGCCCCAGCATTTT
. 16 TRBD1 TRBJ2-7 TRBV6-5 CASSYSSGTGGYEQYF TGTGCCAGCAGTTACAGTTCCGGGACAGGGGGCTACGAGCAGTACTTC
. 14 TRBD1 TRBJ1-5 TRBV19 CASSKGARDQPQHF TGTGCCAGTAGTAAGGGGGCGCGAGATCAGCCCCAGCATTTT
. 14 . TRBJ1-1 TRBV30 CAWSVIVGGTEAFF TGTGCCTGGAGTGTAATTGTGGGGGGCACTGAAGCTTTCTTT
few 15 TRBD1 TRBJ1-2 TRBV11-2 CASSLGRDRGYGYTF TGTGCCAGCAGCTTAGGACGGGACAGGGGCTATGGCTACACCTTC
. 15 TRBD1 TRBJ2-7 TRBV2 CASSEWTGGAIEQYF TGTGCCAGCAGTGAATGGACAGGGGGAGCGATCGAGCAGTACTTC
. 15 . TRBJ2-3 TRBV19 CASSIGGIGSDTQYF TGTGCCAGTAGTATCGGCGGGATAGGGTCAGATACGCAGTATTTT
. 15 . TRBJ1-3 TRBV6-1 CASSEAQIPGNTIYF TGTGCCAGCAGTGAAGCACAGATCCCCGGAAACACCATATATTTT
. 15 . TRBJ2-2 TRBV5-1 CASSLDYLGAGELFF TGCGCCAGCAGCTTGGATTACCTGGGCGCCGGGGAGCTGTTTTTT
. 14 TRBD2 TRBJ2-7 TRBV10-3 CAITPTSGRYEQYF TGTGCCATCACTCCGACTAGCGGGAGATACGAGCAGTACTTC
. 18 TRBD1 TRBJ1-4 TRBV27 CASSFLGTGEGANEKLFF TGTGCCAGCAGTTTTTTAGGGACAGGGGAGGGAGCTAATGAAAAACTGTTTTTT
. 16 TRBD1 TRBJ1-1 TRBV28 CASSRDRDFGDTEAFF TGTGCCAGCAGCCGGGACAGGGACTTTGGGGACACTGAAGCTTTCTTT
. 14 . TRBJ1-1 TRBV19 CASSQNRENTEAFF TGTGCCAGTAGTCAAAATAGAGAGAACACTGAAGCTTTCTTT
few 15 TRBD2 TRBJ2-1 TRBV11-2 CASSFVAGGLNEQFF TGTGCCAGCAGCTTTGTAGCGGGAGGGCTGAATGAGCAGTTCTTC
. 15 . TRBJ2-3 TRBV12-5 CASGLDRALTDTQYF TGTGCTAGTGGTTTGGACAGGGCTCTCACAGATACGCAGTATTTT
. 12 . TRBJ2-1 TRBV9 CASSREYNEQFF TGTGCCAGCAGCAGAGAGTACAATGAGCAGTTCTTC
. 15 TRBD2 TRBJ2-7 TRBV4-1 CASSQGLAGVVEQYF TGCGCCAGCAGCCAAGGACTAGCGGGAGTTGTCGAGCAGTACTTC
. 16 TRBD2 TRBJ2-1 TRBV6-2/TRBV6-3 CASSPPTSGRAGEQFF TGTGCCAGCAGTCCCCCGACTAGCGGGAGGGCCGGTGAGCAGTTCTTC
. 16 TRBD2 TRBJ2-5 TRBV5-1 CASSSGAGVVLETQYF TGCGCCAGCAGTTCAGGAGCGGGAGTAGTCTTGGAGACCCAGTACTTC
. 16 . TRBJ2-2 TRBV11-3 CASSLDSGMGTGELFF TGTGCCAGCAGCTTAGATTCCGGGATGGGCACCGGGGAGCTGTTTTTT
. 15 . TRBJ2-7 TRBV5-1 CASSLVQGRATEQYF TGCGCCAGCAGCCTCGTTCAGGGCCGTGCGACCGAGCAGTACTTC
. 15 TRBD1 TRBJ2-6 TRBV19 CASTTGGTGANVLTF TGTGCCAGTACCACAGGGGGAACCGGGGCCAACGTCCTGACTTTC
. 12 . TRBJ2-5 TRBV19 CASSIGGETQYF TGTGCCAGTAGTATAGGAGGAGAGACCCAGTACTTC
. 12 . TRBJ2-2 TRBV5-1 CASREGTGELFF TGCGCCAGCAGGGAGGGAACCGGGGAGCTGTTTTTT
. 12 . TRBJ1-1 TRBV10-3 CAISESSGSVFF TGTGCCATCAGTGAGTCATCAGGGTCGGTTTTCTTT
once 16 . TRBJ2-3 TRBV27 CASSLLSGNRPDTQYF TGTGCCAGCAGTTTATTGTCGGGGAATAGGCCAGATACGCAGTATTTT
. 13 . TRBJ1-1 TRBV12-3/TRBV12-4 CASSRQSNTEAFF TGTGCCAGCAGTCGACAGTCGAACACTGAAGCTTTCTTT
. 16 . TRBJ2-6 TRBV7-6 CASSSGDYGWANVLTF TGTGCCAGCAGCTCAGGGGACTATGGGTGGGCCAACGTCCTGACTTTC
. 16 TRBD2 TRBJ2-3 TRBV2 CANPPSGRAAGDTQYF TGTGCCAACCCGCCTAGCGGGAGGGCCGCGGGGGATACGCAGTATTTT
. 14 TRBD1 TRBJ1-4 TRBV3-1/TRBV3-2 CASGFNRGMGKLFF TGTGCCAGCGGATTCAACAGGGGAATGGGAAAACTGTTTTTT